This record concerns one T cell receptor (beta chain) sequence. The antigen is unknown. The sample comes from a study of shared clonotypes between healthy human individuals. Points from the study as a whole: Despite large depth, rarefaction showed incomplete sorted-subset sequencing.

Produced via immunoSEQ multiplex PCR; TCRdb's table is partial and in-frame only. The data show 2.5 million or so clones, around nine tenths seen once. The germline gives CDR1 MNHEY, CDR2 SMNVEV (reference sequence). Between the trimmed V and J ends, which lost 8 bases and 0 bases, there was a span of 14 bases. The CDR3 extends over 15 amino acids. The chain employs TRBV27 and TRBJ2-4, with D possibly TRBD2 on 6 matching bases. This TCR was recovered from a man in his late teens or twenties in good health. Sequencing was performed on naive CD4+ T cells sorted from blood. Subset noted: CD45RA+ positively selected. In nucleotides, the CDR3 is TGTGCCAGCTGGGTTGCGGGACTAGCCAAAAACATTCAGTACTTC. Translated: CASWVAGLAKNIQYF.